Shown below are 10 T cell receptor beta chains from a single sample sequenced in a study of CXCR3-negative and CXCR3-positive naive CD8 T cells. These receptors have no identified antigens. Carrying UMI labels, the TRB cDNA libraries were prepared through 5' RACE. TCRdb reprocessed the 5' RACE reads; each CDR3 protein has one entry and no DNA is given. The sample yields fewer than 6,500 distinct CDR3 sequences, of which the top ten take up over 1.3%. Whole-study results and caveats: Naive CXCR3-positive cells had TRB CDR3s more hydrophobic than those of CXCR3-negative naive cells.

Material: naive CXCR3+ CD8+ T cells from blood. The subset is: CD45RO-CCR7+CD27+CD95- naive CD8+ T cells expressing CXCR3 (TNR3+). All receptors come from a human donor in good health. Some clones in this sample may be carry-over from other donors' samples.

This rearrangement joins TRBV9 to TRBJ2-1; TCRdb indicates TRBD2, and absent DNA this call remains unverified. Germline CDR1 and CDR2: SGDLS and YYNGEE. The CDR3 length is 17 residues. The chain's CDR3 is CASSVESSSGIYIEQFF.

This clonotype ranks as medium-sized (0.01 to 0.1%) in terms of frequency. V gene TRBV7-2 combines with J gene TRBJ2-3; the TCRdb call, TRBD1, lacks DNA for checking. The germline V gene encodes CDR1 SGHTA and CDR2 FQGNSA. This CDR3 spans 15 amino acids. This CDR3 reads CASSLGRGFTDTQYF.

Its frequency marks this clonotype as large. The J gene is TRBJ2-7, the V gene TRBV7-6; TCRdb indicates TRBD1, and absent DNA this call remains unverified. Looked up from germline, CDR1 is SGHVS and CDR2 is FNYEAQ. The CDR3 length is 13 residues. CDR3 protein: CASSAGPSYEQYF.

The chain links TRBV12-5 to TRBJ1-5; the TRBD1 assignment by TCRdb is unverifiable without DNA. Germline values: CDR1 LGHNT, CDR2 FRNRAP. This CDR3 contains 15 residues. This chain's CDR3 is CASGLGDRGNQPQHF.

In terms of frequency, this clonotype is medium-sized. This chain uses TRBV27 with TRBJ2-1; the D call of TRBD2 rests on TCRdb alone, since no DNA is present to check it. There are 16 residues in the CDR3. Germline values: CDR1 MNHEY, CDR2 SMNVEV (reference sequence). CDR3 in amino acids: CASSLWHPGLAGEQFF.

The CDR3 sequence: CASSLELVTNEQFF. The J gene is TRBJ2-1, the V gene TRBV11-3. This CDR3 is 14 amino acids long. Germline V lookup: CDR1 SGHNT, CDR2 YENEEA.

The V and J genes are TRBV20-1 and TRBJ2-1; without DNA, the TCRdb call of TRBD2 cannot be checked. Germline V gene data show CDR1 as DFQATT and CDR2 as SNEGSKA (reference sequence). The CDR3 consists of 14 residues. CDR3 in amino acids: CSALGTSGHNEQFF.

The chain recombines TRBV5-6 with TRBJ2-7; there is no DNA to check the TCRdb D call of TRBD2. The CDR3 length is 15 residues. Germline lookup yields CDR1 SGHDT and CDR2 YYEEEE. CDR3 loop: CASSLGLAVTYEQYF.

J is TRBJ1-1 and V is TRBV13. The V gene's germline CDR1 is PRHDT and CDR2 FYEKMQ (reference sequence). The CDR3 covers 14 residues. This CDR3 reads CASSLAGWGTEAFF.

Judged by frequency, this clonotype is medium-sized. V and J are TRBV29-1 and TRBJ1-1; the TRBD1 assignment by TCRdb is unverifiable without DNA. Germline V gene lookup returns CDR1 SQVTM and CDR2 ANQGSEA. This CDR3 has 18 amino acids. CDR3 in amino acids: CSVEDRVVRGLVNTEAFF.